This T cell receptor beta chain emerged from a study of cytomegalovirus exposure and HLA in healthy donors. Despite likely unrecorded immune exposures, the donors were nominally healthy at the time of sampling. The PCR used 60 Vbeta and 13 Jbeta primers. Clones were sequenced by immunoSEQ multiplex PCR, and TCRdb holds only the in-frame ones, with some missing. Seen in this sample are roughly 190,000 clones; the ten most common clones hold about 0.79%. Points on this clone: Its matching antigen is unknown. In the same sample, other DNA sequences code for this CDR3.

The CDR3 spans 13 residues. The germline CDR1 and CDR2 sequences are SGHTA and FQGNSA. Trimming pared 1 base from V and 4 bases from J, leaving 7 bases between. Study findings and constraints: Many donors carried some public TCRs, although rarity characterized most TCR sequences.

The sequenced sample was PBMCs. This rearrangement joins TRBV7-2 to TRBJ1-2; no clear D. This clonotype was obtained from a young woman in good health and CMV-seropositive. The CDR3: CASSLEGGYGYTF. CDR3 DNA sequence: TGTGCCAGCAGCTTAGAGGGAGGCTATGGCTACACCTTC.